This record looks at one TCR beta chain sequence and its context. The antigen remains unidentified. Checkpoint therapy with ipilimumab 1 mg/kg began 14 to 28 days after transplant. Patients received nivolumab 3 mg/kg at weeks 1, 4, 7, 10, then fortnightly to week 26. The data derive from a study of ipilimumab plus nivolumab after autologous stem cell transplantation. Across the study: A median of about eight nivolumab and 5 or 6 ipilimumab doses were given. Study-level points and caveats: Per the authors, repertoire, Treg and microbiota data justify further study.

Produced via immunoSEQ multiplex PCR; TCRdb's table is partial and in-frame only. The sample shows 15,000 to 20,000 clones, around 81% of them seen only once. Germline V gene sequence: CDR1 SGHDN, CDR2 FVKESK. The CDR3 totals 15 residues. The germline V and J ends were trimmed by 1 base and 7 bases, with 14 bases remaining between them. This material consisted of PBMCs, taken in a trial of ipilimumab plus nivolumab as post-transplant consolidation. This receptor was obtained from a male donor with diffuse large B-cell lymphoma. The V and J genes are TRBV14 and TRBJ2-1; D is perhaps TRBD1 (6 bases). This CDR3 is CASSQAFSGANEQFF. The CDR3 nucleotides are TGTGCCAGCAGCCAAGCATTTTCAGGGGCAAATGAGCAGTTCTTC. The full variable domain, in which reference TRBV14 and TRBJ2-1 provide the parts outside the CDR3, is EAGVTQFPSHSVIEKGQTVTLRCDPISGHDNLYWYRRVMGKEIKFLLHFVKESKQDESGMPNNRFLAERTGGTYSTLKVQPAELEDSGVYFCASSQAFSGANEQFFGPGTRLTVL.